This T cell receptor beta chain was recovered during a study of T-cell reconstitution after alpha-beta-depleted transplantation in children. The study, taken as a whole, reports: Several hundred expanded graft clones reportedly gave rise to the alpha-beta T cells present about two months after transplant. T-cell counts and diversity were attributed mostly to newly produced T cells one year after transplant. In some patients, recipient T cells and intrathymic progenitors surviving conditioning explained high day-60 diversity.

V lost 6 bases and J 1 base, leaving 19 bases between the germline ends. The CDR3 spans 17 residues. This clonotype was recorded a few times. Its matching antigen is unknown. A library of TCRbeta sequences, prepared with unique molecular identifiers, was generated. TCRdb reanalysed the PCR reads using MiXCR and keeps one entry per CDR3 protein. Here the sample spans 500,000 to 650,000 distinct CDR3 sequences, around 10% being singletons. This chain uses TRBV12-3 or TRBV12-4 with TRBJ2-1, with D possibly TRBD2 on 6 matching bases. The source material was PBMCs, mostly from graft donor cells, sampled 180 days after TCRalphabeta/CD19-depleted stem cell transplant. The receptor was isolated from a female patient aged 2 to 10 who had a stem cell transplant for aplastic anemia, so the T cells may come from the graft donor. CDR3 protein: CASSRGGSGGSYNEQFF. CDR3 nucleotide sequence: TGTGCCAGCAGCCGCGGAGGGTCCGGTGGGTCCTACAATGAGCAGTTCTTC.